The clone carrying this TCR beta chain was detected a few times. Its antigen is undetermined. Individual cDNA molecules received unique molecular identifiers. TCRdb ran MiXCR on the 5' RACE reads and lists one entry per CDR3 protein. The repertoire holds about 76,000 distinct CDR3 sequences, with around 15% as singletons. This CDR3 is 14 amino acids long. CDR1 is SGHRS and CDR2 is YFSETQ in the germline V gene. V lost 4 bases and J lost 7; bases outside the gene matches: 10. This record belongs to a study of early T cells in non-severe SARS-CoV-2 infection. Turning to the study itself: Sequenced material consisted of bulk RNA (from unsorted whole blood), and chains were unpaired.

Broader study findings: VDJdb matching skewed toward anti-spike CD8 responses, missing private and CD4 specificities.

This receptor was identified in an adult who was a healthcare worker with PCR-confirmed SARS-CoV-2 infection or an uninfected control (not recorded which). The chain is built from TRBV5-1 and TRBJ1-2; 7 positions agree with TRBD1. Material: whole blood. The CDR3 spells CASSAQTGFGGYTF. CDR3 DNA sequence: TGCGCCAGCAGCGCCCAGACAGGGTTTGGTGGCTACACCTTC.